The T cell receptor beta chain under discussion was sequenced for a study of memory CD4+ T cells and cytomegalovirus serostatus (dated by TCRdb to the late 2010s). Study-level background: The cohort included around 35 healthy adults from Belgium, of whom 9 were CMV seropositive and 24 were CMV seronegative. CD4+ memory TCRbeta repertoires of a Belgian cohort with known cytomegalovirus serostatus were sequenced in order to replicate a published TCR-based CMV serostatus classifier. Findings and caveats that apply to the study as a whole: The results were read as suggesting that the CMV-associated TCR signature is, for the most part, present in the CD4+ memory repertoire. Among the 150 to 200 previously reported CMV-associated TCRbeta sequences, 60 to 85 showed up in the CD4+ memory repertoires, with each one found in between one and five individuals. The original-framework classifier achieved a median bootstrapped AUC of about 0.95 with a 95% CI of 0.76-1.00 on the Belgian cohort. Only CD4+CD45RO+ memory cells were sequenced, in contrast to the original study, which included naive and memory CD4+ and CD8+ populations. For predicting CMV serostatus, the median bootstrapped AUC was roughly 0.95 using the original framework and about 0.9 using a US-trained random forest.

Genomic DNA was extracted from sorted cells with the Quick-DNA Microprep Kit. TCRbeta DNA was amplified with the immunoSEQ hsTCRbeta kit following the manufacturer's protocol. TCRbeta libraries were sequenced on an Illumina MiSeq instrument. Per the source publication's procedure: Removing out-of-frame sequences left 2 million to 2.5 million distinct TCRbeta sequences, an average of about 67,000 per individual. Each individual was scored according to the count of around 160 previously reported CMV-associated TCRbeta sequences and the total productive distinct TCRbeta count. A beta-binomial model was reimplemented in Python, and scikit-learn random forests with default parameters were trained on US cohort data. Classifier performance on the Belgian cohort was summarized as median AUC with percentile confidence intervals over 10,000 bootstrap iterations. Not all clones reach the TCRdb copy of this immuneACCESS table, which keeps in-frame sequences only. Checked studies attribute under half of the gap to unresolved V genes and leave the rest unexplained. Clone size and the V and J calls come from that table; the DNA yielded D and trimming. The sample has about 92,000 clones on record, approximately 80% of them singletons. The biggest ten clones account for less than 4.5% of the sample.

V and J are truncated by 4 bases and 3 bases respectively, leaving an intervening sequence of 10 bases. CDR1 and CDR2 are drawn from the germline V gene: MNHNS, SASEGT. The CDR3 covers 14 residues, taking in both the cysteine and the phenylalanine. Of the read, only the CDR3 DNA is kept; its 42 bases are in frame from base 1. Of note for this clone: Its antigen specificity is not known. No qualities accompany the bases; no much larger clone lies one base away. The same CDR3 also results from other DNA sequences found in this sample.

A FACSAria II was used to sort memory CD4+ T cells, defined as single viable CD3+CD4+CD8-CD45RO+ cells. CMV serostatus was determined using a Roche Elecsys assay that detects serum IgG against CMV pp150, pp28, p38 and p52. After the samples were thawed, total CD4+ T cells were enriched through positive selection using CD4 magnetic microbeads. The samples came from a different study that was designed specifically to examine the CD4+ T cell memory repertoire. Following standard operating procedures, peripheral blood mononuclear cells were isolated and cryopreserved, while serum was kept at -80 degrees C. Staining used CD3-PerCP (BW264/56), CD4-APC (RPA-T4), CD45RO-PE (UCHT1) and CD8-Pacific Orange (3B5) antibodies, with Sytox blue excluding non-viable cells.

Source material: memory CD4+ T cells from blood. The V gene is TRBV6-1 and the J gene is TRBJ1-5; the D segment cannot be called with confidence. This sequence originates from an adult in good health and CMV-seropositive. The CDR3 region has the sequence CASSGEVSNQPQHF. The DNA sequence reads TGTGCCAGCAGTGGGGAGGTCTCCAATCAGCCCCAGCATTTT.